The rows below give T cell receptor beta chains drawn from one sample of a study of cytomegalovirus exposure and HLA in healthy donors. Using immunoSEQ multiplex PCR, the repertoire was profiled, and TCRdb retains in-frame clones only, with some absent. The data contain about 120,000 clones, under 85% of them singletons. The source material was PBMCs. The receptors stem from a man in his late teens or twenties in good health and CMV-seropositive. CDR3s include the opening cysteine and the closing phenylalanine or tryptophan. The D gene is left open where the match is weak. Only part of the rows carry a size: once, few, many, or a class if the clone is expanded.

TRBV18,NA,TRBJ1-2,NA,TGTGCCAGCTCAACAGGGACACCTACCTATGGCTACACCTTC,CASSTGTPTYGYTF
TRBV10-3,TRBD1,TRBJ1-2,NA,TGTGCCATCAGTGGACAGGGACTCGACTCTAACTATGGCTACACCTTC,CAISGQGLDSNYGYTF
TRBV5-4,NA,TRBJ1-4,NA,TGTGCCAGCAGACGAAGCGGGCAGTTTAATGAAAAACTGTTTTTT,CASRRSGQFNEKLFF
TRBV19,TRBD1,TRBJ1-2,NA,TGTGCCAGTAGTTCTCTTCAACAGGGGGCTACCTATGGCTACACCTTC,CASSSLQQGATYGYTF
TRBV6-1,NA,TRBJ1-5,NA,TGTGCCAGCAGTGAAGGCCAGGGAGGCCAGCCCCAGCATTTT,CASSEGQGGQPQHF
TRBV6-1,TRBD1,TRBJ2-1,NA,TGTGCCAGCAGTGCCCGACAGGGCCCGTACAATGAGCAGTTCTTC,CASSARQGPYNEQFF
TRBV7-9,NA,TRBJ1-2,NA,TGTGCCAGCAGCTTAGGGGTCTGGGGCGCTAACTATGGCTACACCTTC,CASSLGVWGANYGYTF
TRBV14,TRBD2,TRBJ2-7,few,TGTGCCAGCAGCCAACTAGCGGGAGAGGATCCCTACGAGCAGTACTTC,CASSQLAGEDPYEQYF
TRBV6-5,NA,TRBJ1-2,NA,TGTGCCAGCAGTTCGGGACTTAGCCTTCATGGCTACACCTTC,CASSSGLSLHGYTF
TRBV2,TRBD1,TRBJ1-1,NA,TGTGCCAGCAGTTACGACAGGGGAGGCACTGAAGCTTTCTTT,CASSYDRGGTEAFF
TRBV28,TRBD2,TRBJ2-7,NA,TGTGCCAGCAGTTTAGTTGCGGGGGGTATCTACGAGCAGTACTTC,CASSLVAGGIYEQYF
TRBV28,NA,TRBJ1-6,few,TGTGCCAGCAGTTTGGCAGGGGTTCGTATACCCCTCCACTTT,CASSLAGVRIPLHF
TRBV7-8,TRBD2,TRBJ2-3,NA,TGTGCCAGCAGCTCAGAAGCGGGAGGCACTGTGAATACGCAGTATTTT,CASSSEAGGTVNTQYF
TRBV5-4,NA,TRBJ1-5,NA,TGTGCCAGCAGCTTGGGTCAGGGACAGCCCCAGCATTTT,CASSLGQGQPQHF
TRBV28,NA,TRBJ1-2,NA,TGTGCCAGCAGTCCTTATAGGGTGACAGCTCCGATCAACTATGGCTACACCTTC,CASSPYRVTAPINYGYTF
TRBV29-1,NA,TRBJ1-1,few,TGCAGCGTTGACAGGGAGGGCACTGAAGCTTTCTTT,CSVDREGTEAFF
TRBV9,TRBD2,TRBJ2-1,NA,TGTGCCAGCACCGTGGACCTAGCGGGAGGCGTCTATGAGCAGTTCTTC,CASTVDLAGGVYEQFF
TRBV7-9,NA,TRBJ2-5,NA,TGTGCCAGCAGCTTAGGGACTGAACGGCTATGGGGCCAAGAGACCCAGTACTTC,CASSLGTERLWGQETQYF
TRBV6-1,TRBD2,TRBJ2-1,NA,TGTGCCAGCAGGTCGGGACTAGACACAATGAGGCAGTTCTTC,CASRSGLDTMRQFF
TRBV11-2,NA,TRBJ2-1,NA,TGTGCCAGCAGCTTATCCGTCTCCGGGGAGCAGTTCTTC,CASSLSVSGEQFF
TRBV28,TRBD2,TRBJ2-5,NA,TGTGCCAGCAGTTTAAGGGGCGGGGGGGCGTGGGAGACCCAGTACTTC,CASSLRGGGAWETQYF
TRBV11-2,TRBD2,TRBJ2-2,NA,TGTGCCAGCAGTTCGAGCGGGGGGGGTACCGGGGAGCTGTTTTTT,CASSSSGGGTGELFF
TRBV18,NA,TRBJ2-3,NA,TGTGCCAGCTCACCCACCAGGGGTGGTAGAGATACGCAGTATTTT,CASSPTRGGRDTQYF
TRBV7-2,TRBD1,TRBJ1-2,NA,TGTGCCAGCAGCTTCCGGACAGGGGACGGCTACACCTTC,CASSFRTGDGYTF
TRBV6-6,NA,TRBJ1-2,once,TGTGCCAGCGTTCCGTTCGAGGGCTATGGCTACACCTTC,CASVPFEGYGYTF
TRBV15,NA,TRBJ2-7,once,TGTGCCACCAGCAGAGGCAGGGGTAGCGAGCAGTACTTC,CATSRGRGSEQYF
TRBV30,TRBD1,TRBJ1-5,NA,TGTGCCTGGAACTCAGGGGGCCGGTATCAGCCCCAGCATTTT,CAWNSGGRYQPQHF
TRBV27,NA,TRBJ2-7,NA,TGTGCCAGCAGTTTAAGAGGGGAGGACGAGCAGTACTTC,CASSLRGEDEQYF
TRBV6-1,TRBD2,TRBJ2-7,NA,TGTGCCAGCAGTGAAGCCGGACTAGCGGTAACCTACGAGCAGTACTTC,CASSEAGLAVTYEQYF
TRBV4-2,TRBD1,TRBJ1-4,NA,TGTGCCAGCAGCCTTACACAGGGGCTGGAAGCTAATGAAAAACTGTTTTTT,CASSLTQGLEANEKLFF
TRBV6-8,NA,TRBJ1-1,few,TGTGCCAGCAGGACCGGACTGGGAAACACTGAAGCTTTCTTT,CASRTGLGNTEAFF
TRBV19,NA,TRBJ1-6,NA,TGTGCCAGTAGGACCTCAGGCTCCTATAATTCACCCCTCCACTTT,CASRTSGSYNSPLHF
TRBV11-2,TRBD1,TRBJ2-7,NA,TGTGCCAGCAGCGCGGACAGGGCCCTAACCTACGAGCAGTACTTC,CASSADRALTYEQYF
TRBV7-7,TRBD2,TRBJ2-7,NA,TGTGCTAGCAGCTTAGTAGCGGGGGGATCCTACGAGCAGTACTTC,CASSLVAGGSYEQYF
TRBV6-5,NA,TRBJ2-1,NA,TGTGCCAGCAGTTACTCAACAGGAGAATCCTACAATGAGCAGTTCTTC,CASSYSTGESYNEQFF
TRBV11-2,NA,TRBJ1-1,NA,TGTGCCAGCAGCTTAGTAATCGGGGGAGGAACTGAAGCTTTCTTT,CASSLVIGGGTEAFF
TRBV10-3,NA,TRBJ1-5,NA,TGTGCCATCAAGGGAGACGATCAGCCCCAGCATTTT,CAIKGDDQPQHF
TRBV27,TRBD1,TRBJ1-2,few,TGTGCCAGCAGTCCTCGGACAGGGAACGGCTACACCTTC,CASSPRTGNGYTF
TRBV19,TRBD2,TRBJ2-5,NA,TGTGCCAGTAGCAAAAGGACTAGCGGGGAACAAGAGACCCAGTACTTC,CASSKRTSGEQETQYF
TRBV11-2,TRBD1,TRBJ2-2,few,TGTGCCAGCAGCCGCGGGACAGGGTCGAGTACCGGGGAGCTGTTTTTT,CASSRGTGSSTGELFF
TRBV11-2,NA,TRBJ1-1,once,TGTGCCAGCAGCCTGAACGGGGGTGGGAGGACTGAAGCTTTCTTT,CASSLNGGGRTEAFF
TRBV2,NA,TRBJ1-1,NA,TGTGCCAGCGCGGAGCTCTACGGTAACACTGAAGCTTTCTTT,CASAELYGNTEAFF
TRBV5-4,NA,TRBJ2-1,NA,TGTGCCAGCAGTCATATTTCCGGGAACTACAATGAGCAGTTCTTC,CASSHISGNYNEQFF
TRBV6-6,TRBD1,TRBJ1-2,NA,TGTGCCAGCAGTTCGACAGGGTATGGCTACACCTTC,CASSSTGYGYTF
TRBV6-1,NA,TRBJ2-7,NA,TGTGCCAGCCGACTTTTGGACACATTTCCATACGAGCAGTACTTC,CASRLLDTFPYEQYF
TRBV5-4,NA,TRBJ1-1,NA,TGTGCCAGCAGCCCTCGGGAGGGTATCGCTGAAGCTTTCTTT,CASSPREGIAEAFF
TRBV28,NA,TRBJ2-7,NA,TGTGCCAGCAGGGATACAGGGACTACGAAGCAGTACTTC,CASRDTGTTKQYF
TRBV7-7,NA,TRBJ2-2,NA,TGTGCTAGCAGCTTATTTGACAGAGACACCGGGGAGCTGTTTTTT,CASSLFDRDTGELFF
TRBV5-6,NA,TRBJ1-1,NA,TGTGCCAGCAGCTTGGGCGGGGGTCTCATGAACACTGAAGCTTTCTTT,CASSLGGGLMNTEAFF
TRBV12-5,TRBD1,TRBJ1-2,NA,TGTGCTAGTGGTTCGCATCCGGGACAGGGTACCGGCGGCTCCTTC,CASGSHPGQGTGGSF
TRBV6-1,NA,TRBJ1-1,NA,TGTGCCAGCAGTGAAACAGGGTTGAGCACTGAAGCTTTCTTT,CASSETGLSTEAFF
TRBV11-2,NA,TRBJ2-5,NA,TGTGCCAGCAGCCGACATTGGGGAGTAGGAGAGCAGTACTTC,CASSRHWGVGEQYF
TRBV9,NA,TRBJ1-1,NA,TGTGCCAGCAGCGTAGCTACGGCGGGGATGAACACTGAAGCTTTCTTT,CASSVATAGMNTEAFF
TRBV18,NA,TRBJ2-3,NA,TGTGCCAGCTCACCCTCGAAGCGGTCCACAGATACGCAGTATTTT,CASSPSKRSTDTQYF
TRBV6-5,NA,TRBJ1-6,NA,TGTGCCAGCAGTCTCCGTGGGGAGCCCCTCCACTTT,CASSLRGEPLHF
TRBV5-4,TRBD2,TRBJ2-1,NA,TGTGCCAGCAGCTTGGGGACTAGCGGGAGGGGTGGTGAGCAGTTCTTC,CASSLGTSGRGGEQFF
TRBV27,TRBD2,TRBJ2-5,NA,TGTGCCAGCTGTCCTAGCGGGAGTGGGACCCAGTACTTC,CASCPSGSGTQYF